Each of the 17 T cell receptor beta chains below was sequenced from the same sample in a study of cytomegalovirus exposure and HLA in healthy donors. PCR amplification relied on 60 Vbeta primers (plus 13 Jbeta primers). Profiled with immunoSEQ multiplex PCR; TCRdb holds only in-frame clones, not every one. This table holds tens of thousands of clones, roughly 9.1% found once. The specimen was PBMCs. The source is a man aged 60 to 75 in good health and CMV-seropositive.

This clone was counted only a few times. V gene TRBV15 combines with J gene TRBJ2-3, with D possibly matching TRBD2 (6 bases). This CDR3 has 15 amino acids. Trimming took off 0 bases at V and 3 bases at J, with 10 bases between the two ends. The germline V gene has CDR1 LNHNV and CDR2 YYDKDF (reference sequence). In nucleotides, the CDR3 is TGTGCCACCAGCAGAGATAGGGGAGGAACAGATACGCAGTATTTT. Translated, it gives CATSRDRGGTDTQYF.

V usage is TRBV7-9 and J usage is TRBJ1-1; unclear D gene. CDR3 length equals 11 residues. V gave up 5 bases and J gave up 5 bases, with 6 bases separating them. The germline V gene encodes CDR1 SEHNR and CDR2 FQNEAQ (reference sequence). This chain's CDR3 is CASSAGTEAFF. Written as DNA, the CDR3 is TGTGCCAGCAGCGCCGGGACTGAAGCTTTCTTT.

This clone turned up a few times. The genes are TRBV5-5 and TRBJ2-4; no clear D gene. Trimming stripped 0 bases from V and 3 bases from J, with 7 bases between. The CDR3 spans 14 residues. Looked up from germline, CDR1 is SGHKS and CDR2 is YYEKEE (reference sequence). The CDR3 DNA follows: TGTGCCAGCAGCTTGGTTGCGGTCAAAAACATTCAGTACTTC. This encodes CASSLVAVKNIQYF.

DNA of the CDR3: TGTGCCAGCAGTTCTATGACTAGCGGGAGGGACGAGCAGTACTTC. Translation gives CASSSMTSGRDEQYF. The rearrangement joins TRBV28 to TRBJ2-7, with TRBD2 matching 14 bases. V lost 4 bases to trimming and J lost 5 bases; unmatched junction nucleotides: 4. CDR1 and CDR2 from the germline V gene are MDHEN and SYDVKM. The CDR3 has 15 amino acids.

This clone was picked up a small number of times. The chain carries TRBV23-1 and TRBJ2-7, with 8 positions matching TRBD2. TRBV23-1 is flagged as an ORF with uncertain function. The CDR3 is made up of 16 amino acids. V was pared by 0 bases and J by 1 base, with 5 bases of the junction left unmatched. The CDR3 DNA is TGCGCCAGCAGTCAATCAACTAGCGGAAGGTCCTACGAGCAGTACTTC. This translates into CASSQSTSGRSYEQYF.

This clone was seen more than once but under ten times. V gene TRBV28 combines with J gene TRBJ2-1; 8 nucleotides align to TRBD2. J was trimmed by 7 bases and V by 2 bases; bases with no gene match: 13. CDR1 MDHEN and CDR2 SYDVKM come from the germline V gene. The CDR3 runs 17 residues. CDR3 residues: CASSLISAGGTGNEQFF. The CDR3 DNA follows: TGTGCCAGCAGTTTAATATCGGCGGGAGGAACTGGGAATGAGCAGTTCTTC.

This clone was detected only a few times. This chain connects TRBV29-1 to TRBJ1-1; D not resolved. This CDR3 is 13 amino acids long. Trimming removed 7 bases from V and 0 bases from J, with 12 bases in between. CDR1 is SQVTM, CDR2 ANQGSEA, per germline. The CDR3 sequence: CSGNRELNTEAFF. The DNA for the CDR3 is TGCAGCGGGAACAGAGAATTGAACACTGAAGCTTTCTTT.

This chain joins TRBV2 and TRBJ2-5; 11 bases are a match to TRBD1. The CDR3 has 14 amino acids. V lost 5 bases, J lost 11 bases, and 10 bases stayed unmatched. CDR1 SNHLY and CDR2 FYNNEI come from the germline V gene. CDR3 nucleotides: TGTGCCAGCAGTCCCGGGACAGGGGGTTGGGAGCAGTACTTC. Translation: CASSPGTGGWEQYF.

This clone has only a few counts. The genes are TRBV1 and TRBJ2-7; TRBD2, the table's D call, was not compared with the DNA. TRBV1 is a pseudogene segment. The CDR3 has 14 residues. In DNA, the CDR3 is TGCACCAGCAGCCAAGACCGGGGGGGAGCCGAGCAGTACGTC. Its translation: CTSSQDRGGAEQYV.

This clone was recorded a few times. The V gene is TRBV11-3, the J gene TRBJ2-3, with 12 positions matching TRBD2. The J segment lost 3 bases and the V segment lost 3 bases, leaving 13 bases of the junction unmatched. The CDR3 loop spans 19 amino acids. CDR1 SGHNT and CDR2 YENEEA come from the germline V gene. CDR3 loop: CASSFASSRTSGKTDTQYF. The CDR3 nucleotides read TGTGCCAGCAGCTTTGCGTCGAGTAGGACTAGCGGGAAAACAGATACGCAGTATTTT. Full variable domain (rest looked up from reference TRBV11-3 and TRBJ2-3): EAGVVQSPRYKIIEKKQPVAFWCNPISGHNTLYWYLQNLGQGPELLIRYENEEAVDDSQLPKDRFSAERLKGVDSTLKIQPAELGDSAVYLCASSFASSRTSGKTDTQYFGPGTRLTVL.

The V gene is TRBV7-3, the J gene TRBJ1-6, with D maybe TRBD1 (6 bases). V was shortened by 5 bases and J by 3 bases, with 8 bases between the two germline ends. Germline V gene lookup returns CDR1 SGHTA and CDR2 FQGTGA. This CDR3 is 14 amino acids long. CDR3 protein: CASSTGNYNSPLHF. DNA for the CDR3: TGTGCCAGCAGCACAGGGAACTATAATTCACCCCTCCACTTT.

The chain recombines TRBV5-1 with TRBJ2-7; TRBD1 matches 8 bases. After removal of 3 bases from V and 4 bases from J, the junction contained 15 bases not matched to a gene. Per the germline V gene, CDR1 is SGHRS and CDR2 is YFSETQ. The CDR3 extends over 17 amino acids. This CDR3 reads CASSSPSPGQVQYEQYV. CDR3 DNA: TGCGCCAGCAGCTCCCCGTCACCGGGACAGGTACAGTACGAGCAGTACGTC.

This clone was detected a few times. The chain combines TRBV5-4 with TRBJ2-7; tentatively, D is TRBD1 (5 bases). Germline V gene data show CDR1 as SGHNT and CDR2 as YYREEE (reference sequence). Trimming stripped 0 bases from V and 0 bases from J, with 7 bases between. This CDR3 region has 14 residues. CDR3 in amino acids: CASSLDRFSYEQYF. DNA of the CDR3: TGTGCCAGCAGCTTGGACAGGTTCTCCTACGAGCAGTACTTC.

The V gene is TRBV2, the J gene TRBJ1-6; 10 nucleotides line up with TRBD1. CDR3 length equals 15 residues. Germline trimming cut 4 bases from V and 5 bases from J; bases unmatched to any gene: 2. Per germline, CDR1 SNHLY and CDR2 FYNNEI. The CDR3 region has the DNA TGTGCCAGCAGTGTTGGGACAGGGGATAATTCACCCCTCCACTTT. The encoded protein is CASSVGTGDNSPLHF.

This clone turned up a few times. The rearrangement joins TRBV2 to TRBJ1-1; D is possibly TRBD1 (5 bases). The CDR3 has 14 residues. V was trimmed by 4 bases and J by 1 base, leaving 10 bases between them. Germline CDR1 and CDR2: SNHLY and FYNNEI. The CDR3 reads CASSAQGANTEAFF. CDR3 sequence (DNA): TGTGCCAGCAGTGCTCAAGGGGCGAACACTGAAGCTTTCTTT.

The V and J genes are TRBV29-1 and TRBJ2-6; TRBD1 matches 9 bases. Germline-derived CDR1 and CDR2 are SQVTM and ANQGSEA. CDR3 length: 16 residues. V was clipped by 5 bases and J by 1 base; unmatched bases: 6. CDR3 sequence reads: CSVTQGARSGANVLTF. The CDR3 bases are TGCAGCGTTACACAGGGGGCAAGGTCTGGGGCCAACGTCCTGACTTTC.

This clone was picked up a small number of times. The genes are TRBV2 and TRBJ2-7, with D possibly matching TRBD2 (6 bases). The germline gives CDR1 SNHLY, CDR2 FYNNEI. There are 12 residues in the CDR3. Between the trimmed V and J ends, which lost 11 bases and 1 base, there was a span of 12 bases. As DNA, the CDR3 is TGTGCCGGCGGGGATTGGTCCTACGAGCAGTACTTC. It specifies CAGGDWSYEQYF.